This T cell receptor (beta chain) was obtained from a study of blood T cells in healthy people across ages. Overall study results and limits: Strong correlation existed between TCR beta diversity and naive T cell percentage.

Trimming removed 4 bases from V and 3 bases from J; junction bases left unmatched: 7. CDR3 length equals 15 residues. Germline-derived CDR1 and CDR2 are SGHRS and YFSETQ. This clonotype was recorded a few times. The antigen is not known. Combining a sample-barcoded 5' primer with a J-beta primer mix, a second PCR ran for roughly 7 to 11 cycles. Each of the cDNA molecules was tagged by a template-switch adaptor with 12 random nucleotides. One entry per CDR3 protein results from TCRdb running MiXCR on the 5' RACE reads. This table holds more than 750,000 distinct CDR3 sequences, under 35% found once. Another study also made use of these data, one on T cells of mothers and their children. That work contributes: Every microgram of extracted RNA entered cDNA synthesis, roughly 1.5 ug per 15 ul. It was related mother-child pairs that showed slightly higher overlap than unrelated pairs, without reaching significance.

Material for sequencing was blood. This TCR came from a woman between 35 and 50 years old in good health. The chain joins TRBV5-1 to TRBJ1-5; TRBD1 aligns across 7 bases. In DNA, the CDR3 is TGCGCCAGCAGCCCACAGGGGAGGATCAATCAGCCCCAGCATTTT. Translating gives CASSPQGRINQPQHF.